These 21 T cell receptor beta chains were all obtained from the same sample, sequenced in a study of PD-L1 blockade in urothelial cancer. Time point: pretreatment peripheral blood. Clones were read by immunoSEQ multiplex PCR, and TCRdb kept only the in-frame ones, dropping some. The sample has around 63,000 clones, roughly four fifths seen once. Sequenced here: PBMCs, sampled around atezolizumab (anti-PD-L1) treatment. These receptors were obtained from a man between 65 and 85 years old with urothelial cancer.

In its sample, this clone was seen a few times. The chain employs TRBV5-1 and TRBJ2-7, with D possibly matching TRBD2 (6 bases). Trimming stripped 4 bases from V and 2 bases from J, with 19 bases between. This CDR3 has 16 amino acids. Germline lookup yields CDR1 SGHRS and CDR2 YFSETQ. This chain's CDR3 is CASSGTDGGEAYEQYF. The CDR3 DNA is TGCGCCAGCAGCGGAACGGATGGAGGGGAGGCCTACGAGCAGTACTTC.

The chain is built from TRBV18 and TRBJ2-1; 8 bases align to TRBD2. Germline V CDR1 and CDR2: KGHSH, LQKENI. This CDR3 comprises 17 residues. The V and J ends lost 1 base and 7 bases, in that order; junction bases with no gene match: 12. The CDR3 sequence: CASSPRSSGATDNEQFF. The CDR3 region has the DNA TGTGCCAGCTCACCACGTAGTAGCGGGGCCACGGATAATGAGCAGTTCTTC.

The sample holds one count of this clone. V is TRBV7-9 and J is TRBJ1-1; D ambiguous. Looked up from germline, CDR1 is SEHNR and CDR2 is FQNEAQ (reference sequence). Deletions cut 1 base from V and 4 bases from J, with 10 bases between. CDR3 length equals 14 residues. CDR3 bases: TGTGCCAGCAGCTTAGGAGGAGAGGGCACTGAAGCTTTCTTT. It specifies CASSLGGEGTEAFF.

The chain recombines TRBV5-4 with TRBJ1-2; possible D gene TRBD1, 6 bases. Trimming pared 0 bases from V and 3 bases from J, leaving 18 bases between. The CDR3 spans 17 residues. CDR1 is SGHNT and CDR2 is YYREEE in the germline V gene (reference sequence). CDR3 region: CASSLELTGIGDYGYTF. As DNA, the CDR3 is TGTGCCAGCAGCTTGGAATTAACAGGGATAGGGGACTATGGCTACACCTTC.

V usage is TRBV27 and J usage is TRBJ2-1; 10 nucleotides match TRBD1. Per the germline V gene, CDR1 is MNHEY and CDR2 is SMNVEV (reference sequence). The CDR3 length is 17 residues. Germline trimming cut 6 bases from V and 9 bases from J; bases unmatched to any gene: 17. DNA of the CDR3: TGTGCCAGCAGATTTGGTATGGGGACAGGGGATTACGGTGAGCAGTTCTTC. Translation gives CASRFGMGTGDYGEQFF.

This clone was detected only once. The rearrangement links TRBV2 to TRBJ2-7, with 7 positions matching TRBD1. Germline CDR1 is SNHLY and CDR2 is FYNNEI. Trimming at V came to 2 bases and at J to 5 bases, leaving 6 bases not matched to a gene. The CDR3 covers 14 residues. The CDR3 here is CASSERQGFNEQYF. CDR3 DNA sequence: TGTGCCAGCAGTGAAAGACAGGGTTTCAACGAGCAGTACTTC.

J is TRBJ2-1 and V is TRBV2; 14 bases are a match to TRBD2. Per germline, CDR1 SNHLY and CDR2 FYNNEI. V dropped 4 bases and J dropped 10; count of bases not matched to a gene: 12. The CDR3 consists of 17 residues. The CDR3, as DNA: TGTGCCAGCAGTGTTTCCCCGGGACTAGCGGGAGCTGGGGAGCAGTTCTTC. It codes for CASSVSPGLAGAGEQFF.

DNA for the CDR3: TGCGCCAGCAGCCCGGGACAGCCCGAAGGTCAGCCCCAGCATTTT. Residues: CASSPGQPEGQPQHF. The chain combines TRBV5-1 with TRBJ1-5; TRBD1 aligns across 7 bases. The CDR3 has 15 amino acids. V lost 4 bases to trimming and J lost 6 bases; unmatched junction nucleotides: 10. Looked up from germline, CDR1 is SGHRS and CDR2 is YFSETQ. The full variable domain, in which reference TRBV5-1 and TRBJ1-5 provide the parts outside the CDR3, is KAGVTQTPRYLIKTRGQQVTLSCSPISGHRSVSWYQQTPGQGLQFLFEYFSETQRNKGNFPGRFSGRQFSNSRSEMNVSTLELGDSALYLCASSPGQPEGQPQHFGDGTRLSIL.

The V and J genes are TRBV6-1 and TRBJ2-7; perhaps TRBD1 as D (6 bases). This CDR3 region has 13 residues. CDR1 and CDR2 from the germline V gene are MNHNS and SASEGT. Trimming cost V 8 bases and J 5 bases, with 16 bases left between them. CDR3 residues: CASQAGVGHEQYF. CDR3 nucleotide sequence: TGTGCCAGCCAGGCAGGGGTAGGACACGAGCAGTACTTC.

This clone came up a few times. The gene calls are TRBV5-1 and TRBJ1-2; 8 bases are shared with TRBD1. The CDR3 loop spans 14 amino acids. Germline values: CDR1 SGHRS, CDR2 YFSETQ. The J segment lost 5 bases and the V segment lost 4 bases, leaving 7 bases of the junction unmatched. The CDR3 here is CASSATGGLYGYTF. In DNA form, the CDR3 reads TGCGCCAGCAGCGCCACAGGGGGGCTATATGGCTACACCTTC.

V is TRBV5-1 and J is TRBJ2-7; 8 bases agree with TRBD1. V trimming: 3 bases; J trimming: 4 bases; junction bases outside the gene matches: 12. This CDR3 region has 16 residues. Per germline, CDR1 SGHRS and CDR2 YFSETQ. The CDR3 region has the DNA TGCGCCAGCAGCTCGGGACAGGCCAGCGGAGGGTACGAGCAGTACTTC. Its protein is CASSSGQASGGYEQYF.

This clone was seen more than once but under ten times. The V call is TRBV6-1, the J call TRBJ2-4, with D hard to call. V lost 6 bases and J 1 base, leaving 10 bases between the germline ends. The CDR3 is made up of 14 amino acids. From germline, CDR1 is MNHNS and CDR2 SASEGT. CDR3 nucleotide sequence: TGTGCCAGCAGATCGGGTGGGGCCAAAAACATTCAGTACTTC. Its protein is CASRSGGAKNIQYF.

V is TRBV5-8 and J is TRBJ1-1; maybe TRBD1 (6 bases). Between the trimmed V and J ends, which lost 5 bases and 5 bases, there was a span of 16 bases. The germline CDR1 and CDR2 sequences are SGHTS and YDEGEE. The CDR3 loop spans 14 amino acids. CDR3 bases: TGTGCCAGCAGGTGGACCAGGGGTCGGACTGAAGCTTTCTTT. This sequence encodes CASRWTRGRTEAFF. Variable domain in full (rest from reference TRBV5-8 and TRBJ1-1): EAGVTQSPTHLIKTRGQQATLRCSPISGHTSVYWYQQALGLGLQFLLWYDEGEERNRGNFPPRFSGRQFPNYSSELNVNALELEDSALYLCASRWTRGRTEAFFGQGTRLTVV.

The CDR3 region is CASSLDSSGNTIYF. Here the CDR3 DNA reads TGTGCCAGCAGCTTGGACAGCTCTGGAAACACCATATATTTT. The gene calls are TRBV5-4 and TRBJ1-3; D gene unclear. Trimming removed 0 bases from V and 0 bases from J, with 4 bases in between. Germline CDR1 SGHNT, CDR2 YYREEE (reference sequence). This CDR3 spans 14 amino acids.

This clone was seen a handful of times. V and J are TRBV28 and TRBJ2-3; 8 nucleotides match TRBD1. V lost 6 bases and J lost 1; bases outside the gene matches: 6. Per the germline V gene, CDR1 is MDHEN and CDR2 is SYDVKM. The length of the CDR3 is 15 residues. The CDR3 DNA follows: TGTGCCAGCAGCTCCGGGACAGGCCGCACAGATACGCAGTATTTT. Protein product: CASSSGTGRTDTQYF. Complete variable domain (other parts from reference TRBV28 and TRBJ2-3): DVKVTQSSRYLVKRTGEKVFLECVQDMDHENMFWYRQDPGLGLRLIYFSYDVKMKEKGDIPEGYSVSREKKERFSLILESASTNQTSMYLCASSSGTGRTDTQYFGPGTRLTVL.

This chain links TRBV19 with TRBJ2-7, with D possibly TRBD2 on 6 matching bases. The CDR3 is 15 amino acids. In germline, CDR1 is LNHDA, CDR2 SQIVND (reference sequence). Trimming took off 1 base at V and 2 bases at J, with 12 bases between the two ends. CDR3 region: CASSIARGSPYEQYF. Here the CDR3 DNA reads TGTGCCAGTAGTATAGCACGGGGGTCCCCCTACGAGCAGTACTTC. Complete variable domain (other parts from reference TRBV19 and TRBJ2-7): DGGITQSPKYLFRKEGQNVTLSCEQNLNHDAMYWYRQDPGQGLRLIYYSQIVNDFQKGDIAEGYSVSREKKESFPLTVTSAQKNPTAFYLCASSIARGSPYEQYFGPGTRLTVT.

The V gene is TRBV7-8, the J gene TRBJ1-3; maybe TRBD1 (5 bases). Trimming took off 2 bases at V and 0 bases at J, with 14 bases between the two ends. The CDR3 contains 17 residues. Germline-derived CDR1 and CDR2 are SGHVS and FQNEAQ. The CDR3 spells CASSLKGEDRSGNTIYF. CDR3 nucleotides: TGTGCCAGCAGCTTAAAAGGGGAGGATCGCTCTGGAAACACCATATATTTT.

The chain couples TRBV9 to TRBJ1-5; 9 nucleotides line up with TRBD1. V was pared by 2 bases and J by 7 bases, with 4 bases of the junction left unmatched. Germline CDR1 and CDR2: SGDLS and YYNGEE. This CDR3 has 14 amino acids. The CDR3 DNA reads TGTGCCAGCAGCGTGGGACAGGGTAAGCAGCCCCAGCATTTT. Translation gives CASSVGQGKQPQHF.

V and J are TRBV5-1 and TRBJ2-1; D remains ambiguous. The CDR3 has 18 residues. Germline CDR1 and CDR2: SGHRS and YFSETQ. Trimming shortened V by 4 bases and J by 0 bases, and 20 bases separated the two germline ends. The CDR3 bases are TGCGCCAGCAGCCTGTCAGTGGCAGTTATAAGCTCCTACAATGAGCAGTTCTTC. Translating it yields CASSLSVAVISSYNEQFF.

The J gene is TRBJ1-4, the V gene TRBV5-1; D may be TRBD1 (5 bases). V was shortened by 3 bases and J by 6 bases, with 15 bases between the two germline ends. The CDR3 is 15 amino acids. Germline V gives CDR1 SGHRS, CDR2 YFSETQ. CDR3 sequence (DNA): TGCGCCAGCAGCTCGGAGGGGAGGATGGATGAAAAACTGTTTTTT. It encodes CASSSEGRMDEKLFF.

This clone was counted between two and nine times. The chain uses TRBV18 and TRBJ1-2, with a possible D match to TRBD1 (6 bases). The CDR3 contains 16 residues. V was clipped by 6 bases and J by 8 bases, with 25 bases between them. The germline gives CDR1 KGHSH, CDR2 LQKENI. The CDR3 is CASSPPEGGRLVGYTF. The CDR3 DNA sequence: TGTGCCAGCTCCCCCCCGGAGGGGGGGCGATTGGTAGGCTACACCTTC.